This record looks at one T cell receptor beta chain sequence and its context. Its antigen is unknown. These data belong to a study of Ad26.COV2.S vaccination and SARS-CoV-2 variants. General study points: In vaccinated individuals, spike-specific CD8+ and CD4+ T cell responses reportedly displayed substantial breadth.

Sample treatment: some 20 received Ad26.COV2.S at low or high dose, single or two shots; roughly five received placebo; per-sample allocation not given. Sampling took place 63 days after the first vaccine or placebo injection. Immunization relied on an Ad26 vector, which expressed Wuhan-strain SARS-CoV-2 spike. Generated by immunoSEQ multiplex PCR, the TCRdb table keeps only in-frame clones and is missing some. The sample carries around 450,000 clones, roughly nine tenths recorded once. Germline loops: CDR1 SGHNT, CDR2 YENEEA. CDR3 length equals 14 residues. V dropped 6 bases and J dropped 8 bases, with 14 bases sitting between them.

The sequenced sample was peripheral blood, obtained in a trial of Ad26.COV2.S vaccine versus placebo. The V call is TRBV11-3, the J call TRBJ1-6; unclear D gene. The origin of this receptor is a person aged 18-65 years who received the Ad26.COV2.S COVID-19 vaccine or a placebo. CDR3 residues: CASRSNPRDSPLHF. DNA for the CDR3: TGTGCCAGCAGGTCAAACCCGAGGGATTCACCCCTCCACTTT.